This T cell receptor beta chain was retrieved from a study of blood T cells in healthy people across ages. Comments on this clonotype: A much larger clonotype is one base distant, so this may be a read error.

Donors were systemically healthy Caucasian individuals from Russia aged about 6 to 95 years. Combining a sample-barcoded 5' primer with a J-beta primer mix, a second PCR ran for 7 to 11 cycles. Each CDR3 protein is one row after TCRdb ran MiXCR on the 5' RACE reads. The sample carries about 1.7 million distinct CDR3 sequences, 28% recorded once. CDR3 size: 14 residues. Germline assignment: CDR1 KGHDR and CDR2 SFDVKD. V trimming: 3 bases; J trimming: 7 bases; junction bases outside the gene matches: 5. The V gene is TRBV24-1, the J gene TRBJ2-4; 7 bases match TRBD1. Input material: blood. The receptor comes from a woman aged 30 to 39 in good health. CDR3 protein: CATSDRDSDNIQYF. In DNA, the CDR3 is TGTGCCACCAGTGATCGGGACAGCGATAACATTCAGTACTTC.